The 3 T cell receptor beta chains presented below share a single source sample, sequenced in a study of regulatory T cells in long-lasting Graves disease. The time point here: persistent/refractory GD, antithyroid drugs over 5 years with positive TRAb. The TCR library was prepared using RNA isolated from PBMCs. Building of the TCR beta libraries involved iRepertoire HTBI primers and Arm-PCR of CDR3 regions. TCRdb called the multiplex PCR reads again in MiXCR, with one record for every CDR3 protein. Found here are fewer than 450,000 distinct CDR3 sequences, less than 25% of them singletons; the top ten hold less than 25%. The source was peripheral blood mononuclear cells (PBMCs), collected when the disease was refractory, from a patient treated with antithyroid drugs. The source is a female donor with Graves disease.

Ten or more counts support this clonotype. This chain uses TRBV7-2 with TRBJ2-5; D might be TRBD1 (5 bases). Trimming cost V 6 bases and J 5 bases, with 13 bases left between them. The CDR3 sequence is 13 residues long. From germline, CDR1 is SGHTA and CDR2 FQGNSA. CDR3 protein: CASSSGISETQYF. The DNA of the CDR3 is TGTGCCAGCAGTTCAGGGATTTCGGAGACCCAGTACTTC. Using reference TRBV7-2 and TRBJ2-5 for the parts outside the CDR3, the full variable domain is GAGVSQSPSNKVTEKGKDVELRCDPISGHTALYWYRQSLGQGLEFLIYFQGNSAPDKSGLPSDRFSAERTGGSVSTLTIQRTQQEDSAVYLCASSSGISETQYFGPGTRLLVL.

This clonotype was recorded many times. The V and J genes are TRBV28 and TRBJ2-7, with a tentative D call TRBD1 (6 bases). V shed 5 bases and J shed 5 bases, with 10 bases lying between them. Germline CDR1 and CDR2: MDHEN and SYDVKM. The CDR3 loop spans 12 amino acids. The CDR3 loop reads CASSPGVHEQYF. CDR3 nucleotides: TGTGCCAGCAGTCCAGGGGTACACGAGCAGTACTTC.

Many counts were recorded for this clonotype. The J gene is TRBJ2-7, the V gene TRBV7-9; 7 bases match TRBD1. Germline trimming cut 5 bases from V and 5 bases from J; bases unmatched to any gene: 9. CDR1 SEHNR and CDR2 FQNEAQ come from the germline V gene (reference sequence). This CDR3 comprises 14 residues. The CDR3 protein is CASSPPQGMDEQYF. The CDR3 DNA sequence: TGTGCCAGCAGCCCACCACAGGGGATGGACGAGCAGTACTTC.